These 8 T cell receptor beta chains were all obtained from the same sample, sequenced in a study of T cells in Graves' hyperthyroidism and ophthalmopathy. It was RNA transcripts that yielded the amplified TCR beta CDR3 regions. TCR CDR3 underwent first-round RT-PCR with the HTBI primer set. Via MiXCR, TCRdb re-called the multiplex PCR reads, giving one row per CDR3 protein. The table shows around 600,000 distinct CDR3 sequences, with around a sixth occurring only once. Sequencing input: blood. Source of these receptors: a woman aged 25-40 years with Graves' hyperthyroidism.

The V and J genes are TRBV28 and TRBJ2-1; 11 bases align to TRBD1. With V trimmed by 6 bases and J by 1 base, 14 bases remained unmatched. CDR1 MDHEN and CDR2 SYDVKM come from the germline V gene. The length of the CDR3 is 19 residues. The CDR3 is CASSNGQGAGGSSYNEQFF. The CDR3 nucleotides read TGTGCCAGCAGCAACGGACAGGGGGCCGGCGGGTCATCCTACAATGAGCAGTTCTTC.

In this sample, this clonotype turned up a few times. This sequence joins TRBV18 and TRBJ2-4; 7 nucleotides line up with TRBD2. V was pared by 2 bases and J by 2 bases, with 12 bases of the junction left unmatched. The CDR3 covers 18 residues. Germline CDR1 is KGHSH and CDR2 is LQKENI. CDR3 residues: CASSPTSLGGSSKNIQYF. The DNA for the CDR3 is TGTGCCAGCTCACCAACCAGCCTGGGCGGGAGTTCCAAAAACATTCAGTACTTC.

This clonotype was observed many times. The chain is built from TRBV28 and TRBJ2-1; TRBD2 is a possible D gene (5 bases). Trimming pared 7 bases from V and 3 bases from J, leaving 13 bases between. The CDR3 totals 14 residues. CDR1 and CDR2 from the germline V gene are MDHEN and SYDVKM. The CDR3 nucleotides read TGTGCCAGCACAAGCGGATCCAACTACAATGAGCAGTTCTTC. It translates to CASTSGSNYNEQFF.

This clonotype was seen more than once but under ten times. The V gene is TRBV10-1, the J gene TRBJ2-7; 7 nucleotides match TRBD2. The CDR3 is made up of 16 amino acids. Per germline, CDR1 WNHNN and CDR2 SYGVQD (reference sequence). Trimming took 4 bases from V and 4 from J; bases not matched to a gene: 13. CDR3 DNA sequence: TGCGCCAGCAGTGCCCACCTTCGCGGGAGTAGGTACGAGCAGTACTTC. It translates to CASSAHLRGSRYEQYF.

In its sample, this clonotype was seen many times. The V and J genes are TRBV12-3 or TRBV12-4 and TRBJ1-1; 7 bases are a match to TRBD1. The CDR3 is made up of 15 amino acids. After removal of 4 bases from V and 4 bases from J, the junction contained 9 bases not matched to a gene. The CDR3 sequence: CASSSQGGGVTEAFF. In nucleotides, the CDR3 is TGTGCCAGCAGTTCCCAGGGGGGTGGGGTCACTGAAGCTTTCTTT.

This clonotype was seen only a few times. CDR3 protein: CASSLDGTRNTGELFF. In nucleotides, the CDR3 is TGTGCCAGCAGCTTAGATGGGACAAGGAACACCGGGGAGCTGTTTTTT. This sequence joins TRBV7-2 and TRBJ2-2, with D possibly matching TRBD1 (6 bases). The CDR3 loop spans 16 amino acids. Germline V CDR1 and CDR2: SGHTA, FQGNSA. Trimming took 1 base from V and 1 from J, leaving 10 bases between them.

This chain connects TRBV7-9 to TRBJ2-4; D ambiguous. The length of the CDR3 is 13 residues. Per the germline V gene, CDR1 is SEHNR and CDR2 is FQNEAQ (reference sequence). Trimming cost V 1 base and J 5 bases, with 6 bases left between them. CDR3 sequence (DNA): TGTGCCAGCAGCTTAGGTGCTGAAAACATTCAGTACTTC. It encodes CASSLGAENIQYF.

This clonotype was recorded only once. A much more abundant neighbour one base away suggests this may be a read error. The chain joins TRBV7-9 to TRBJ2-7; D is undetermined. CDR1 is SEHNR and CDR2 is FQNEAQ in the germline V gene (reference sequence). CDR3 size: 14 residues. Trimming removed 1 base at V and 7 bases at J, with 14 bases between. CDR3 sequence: CASSLEGLFDEQYF. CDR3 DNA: TGTGCCAGCAGCTTAGAAGGTCTGTTTGATGAGCAGTACTTC.